This paragraph covers one TCR beta chain sequence. The PCR contained 60 Vbeta and 13 Jbeta primers. Produced via immunoSEQ multiplex PCR; TCRdb's table is partial and in-frame only. The profile covers around 110,000 clones, with 50% to 70% appearing a single time and 8% to 9.5% taken by the ten largest. This entry comes from a study of cytomegalovirus exposure and HLA in healthy donors. Study-wide background: The early release's HLA-typed donors yielded 78 million or so unique TCRs.

The sample taken for sequencing was PBMCs. This TCR was recovered from a woman aged 40-49 years in good health and CMV-seropositive.

The CDR3 DNA sequence: TGTGCCAGCAGCGTACTAGCGGGGTACAATGAGCAGTTCTTC. Translating it yields CASSVLAGYNEQFF. The rearrangement uses TRBV9 and TRBJ2-1; 9 nucleotides agree with TRBD2. J was trimmed by 4 bases and V by 1 base; bases with no gene match: 0. This CDR3 spans 14 amino acids. In germline, CDR1 is SGDLS, CDR2 YYNGEE.